The 23 T cell receptor beta chains given below trace back to one sample, sequenced in a study of T cell repertoires in ileal Crohn's disease. Time point specified: inflamed ileum from the surgical specimen. Method: immunoSEQ multiplex PCR; TCRdb's copy keeps in-frame clones and lacks some. In the table there are about 17,000 clones, about 80% of which are singletons. Material for sequencing was ileal tissue. Receptors were obtained from an adult with Crohn's disease.

The V call is TRBV5-1, the J call TRBJ2-7; D possibly uses TRBD1 or TRBD2 (6 bases each). Trimming shortened V by 0 bases and J by 4 bases, and 14 bases separated the two germline ends. The CDR3 is made up of 15 amino acids. Looked up from germline, CDR1 is SGHRS and CDR2 is YFSETQ. The CDR3 loop reads CASSLGGGTPYEQYF. CDR3 nucleotides: TGCGCCAGCAGCTTGGGAGGGGGGACACCTTACGAGCAGTACTTC.

The CDR3 coding sequence is TGTGCCAGCAGTGATGGGCTGGCAGGGCACACCGGGGAGCTGTTTTTT. As protein: CASSDGLAGHTGELFF. The rearrangement uses TRBV6-4 and TRBJ2-2, with D perhaps matching TRBD1 (5 bases). Trimming stripped 3 bases from V and 3 bases from J, with 14 bases between. Per germline, CDR1 MRHNA and CDR2 SNTAGT. The CDR3 is made up of 16 amino acids.

This rearrangement joins TRBV6-5 to TRBJ1-1; no clear D. The ends were cut back, 2 bases at V and 0 bases at J, with 7 bases in the middle. CDR3 length: 14 residues. CDR1 MNHEY and CDR2 SVGAGI come from the germline V gene. The CDR3: CASSYREVNTEAFF. As DNA, the CDR3 is TGTGCCAGCAGTTACCGGGAGGTGAACACTGAAGCTTTCTTT.

V is TRBV18 and J is TRBJ1-1; tentative D call: TRBD1 (6 bases). Germline V lookup: CDR1 KGHSH, CDR2 LQKENI. V was cut by 3 bases and J by 7 bases, with 9 bases left in between. The CDR3 consists of 12 residues. In nucleotides, the CDR3 is TGTGCCAGCTCACCGTTACAGGGTGAAGCTTTCTTT. It codes for CASSPLQGEAFF.

In its sample, this clone was seen once. The chain has TRBV2 and TRBJ2-2, with 8 bases that match TRBD2. V trimming: 4 bases; J trimming: 0 bases; junction bases outside the gene matches: 1. CDR1 SNHLY and CDR2 FYNNEI come from the germline V gene. This CDR3 region has 15 residues. The CDR3 bases are TGTGCCAGCAGTGTAGCGGGGCCGAACACCGGGGAGCTGTTTTTT. Its translation: CASSVAGPNTGELFF.

This chain joins TRBV15 and TRBJ1-5; the D gene is possibly TRBD1 (5 bases). The CDR3 totals 14 residues. With 8 bases removed from V and 7 bases from J, the gap between germline ends came to 18 bases. Germline CDR1 reads LNHNV; CDR2 reads YYDKDF (reference sequence). DNA of the CDR3: TGTGCCACCTCACTATGGGGGGGATCGCAGCCCCAGCATTTT. It encodes CATSLWGGSQPQHF.

The V call is TRBV5-4, the J call TRBJ2-2; D is uncertain. Trimming removed 5 bases from V and 7 bases from J, with 9 bases in between. This CDR3 has 12 residues. Looked up from germline, CDR1 is SGHNT and CDR2 is YYREEE (reference sequence). Here the CDR3 reads CASRVDIGELFF. The CDR3 DNA sequence: TGTGCCAGCAGAGTGGATATCGGGGAGCTGTTTTTT.

By share, this clone ranks as medium-sized. This sequence joins TRBV2 and TRBJ2-7; D is tentatively TRBD1 or TRBD2 (5 bases each). V was clipped by 4 bases and J by 7 bases, with 8 bases between them. This CDR3 has 11 residues. In germline, CDR1 is SNHLY, CDR2 FYNNEI. CDR3 loop: CASSAWGEQYF. The CDR3 DNA sequence: TGTGCCAGCAGTGCCTGGGGGGAGCAGTACTTC. The entire variable domain, with the rest obtained from reference TRBV2 and TRBJ2-7, is as follows: EPEVTQTPSHQVTQMGQEVILRCVPISNHLYFYWYRQILGQKVEFLVSFYNNEISEKSEIFDDQFSVERPDGSNFTLKIRSTKLEDSAMYFCASSAWGEQYFGPGTRLTVT.

This chain connects TRBV7-2 to TRBJ2-1; 7 bases are a match to TRBD2. The germline CDR1 and CDR2 sequences are SGHTA and FQGNSA. This CDR3 has 15 residues. J gave up 8 bases and V 2 bases, and 9 bases lay outside the gene matches. In DNA, the CDR3 is TGTGCCAGCAGCTTAAGCGGGGCAGCACCCGATGAGCAGTTCTTC. It translates to CASSLSGAAPDEQFF.

This clone was detected only once. The V call is TRBV18, the J call TRBJ1-1; D is undetermined. V dropped 1 base and J dropped 1 base, with 10 bases sitting between them. Germline assignment: CDR1 KGHSH and CDR2 LQKENI. This CDR3 contains 15 residues. CDR3 coding DNA: TGTGCCAGCTCACCACGGCAGGAACCGAACACTGAAGCTTTCTTT. Translation: CASSPRQEPNTEAFF.

The chain is built from TRBV27 and TRBJ2-7; tentatively, D is TRBD1 or TRBD2 (6 bases each). This CDR3 contains 14 residues. Trimming removed 3 bases from V and 5 bases from J, with 14 bases in between. Germline loops: CDR1 MNHEY, CDR2 SMNVEV (reference sequence). CDR3 nucleotide sequence: TGTGCCAGCAGTTTGGAGGGGGGAGCGAACGAGCAGTACTTC. This codes for CASSLEGGANEQYF.

The chain has TRBV7-7 and TRBJ2-1, with TRBD2 identical over 10 bases. The germline gives CDR1 SSHAT, CDR2 FNYEAQ (reference sequence). The ends lost 3 bases at V and 2 bases at J; junction bases unmatched: 1. The CDR3 is made up of 15 amino acids. The chain's CDR3 is CASSFSGGTYNEQFF. In DNA form, the CDR3 reads TGTGCCAGCAGCTTTAGCGGGGGGACCTACAATGAGCAGTTCTTC.

The CDR3 DNA reads TGTGCCAGCAGCCCCGGAGGTAGGGAGTCTAGCACAGATACGCAGTATTTT. Translated: CASSPGGRESSTDTQYF. The chain couples TRBV7-2 to TRBJ2-3; D may be TRBD2 (5 bases). V lost 5 bases to trimming and J lost 0 bases, with 18 bases between them. The CDR3 is 17 residues long. Germline CDR1 and CDR2: SGHTA and FQGNSA.

This clone was seen a handful of times. The chain recombines TRBV6-1 with TRBJ1-4, with 10 bases identical to TRBD1. With V trimmed by 2 bases and J by 5 bases, 8 bases remained unmatched. Germline loops: CDR1 MNHNS, CDR2 SASEGT. CDR3 size: 17 residues. The CDR3, as DNA: TGTGCCAGCAGTGAATGGGAACCGGGACAGGGGAATGAAAAACTGTTTTTT. This codes for CASSEWEPGQGNEKLFF.

The chain employs TRBV5-6 and TRBJ1-1, with 7 bases aligning to TRBD1. The J segment lost 7 bases and the V segment lost 4 bases, leaving 7 bases of the junction unmatched. Germline V gene sequence: CDR1 SGHDT, CDR2 YYEEEE. The CDR3 is 13 amino acids. The CDR3 region has the DNA TGTGCCAGCAGCGCACAGGGGATACTTGAAGCTTTCTTT. Translating it yields CASSAQGILEAFF.

In this sample, this clone turned up once. The chain carries TRBV27 and TRBJ1-2; D possibly corresponds to TRBD1 (5 bases). This CDR3 has 13 amino acids. The germline gives CDR1 MNHEY, CDR2 SMNVEV (reference sequence). Trimming removed 8 bases from V and 4 bases from J, with 14 bases in between. The chain's CDR3 is CASSDGGIYGYTF. The CDR3 DNA reads as TGTGCCAGCTCGGATGGGGGTATCTATGGCTACACCTTC.

The V call is TRBV7-9, the J call TRBJ1-2; 7 bases map to TRBD1. The ends lost 6 bases at V and 8 bases at J; junction bases unmatched: 9. Germline values: CDR1 SEHNR, CDR2 FQNEAQ (reference sequence). This CDR3 is 13 amino acids long. The CDR3 loop reads CASSGTAVRGYTF. In nucleotides, the CDR3 is TGTGCCAGCAGTGGGACAGCCGTGCGAGGCTACACCTTC.

V and J are TRBV28 and TRBJ2-1, with TRBD1 matching over 11 bases. Germline values: CDR1 MDHEN, CDR2 SYDVKM. This CDR3 is 17 amino acids long. J was trimmed by 0 bases and V by 5 bases; bases with no gene match: 6. CDR3 protein: CASSGQGARGSYNEQFF. The CDR3 DNA follows: TGTGCCAGCAGTGGACAGGGGGCGCGGGGCTCCTACAATGAGCAGTTCTTC. Supplemented by reference TRBV28 and TRBJ2-1, the full variable domain reads DVKVTQSSRYLVKRTGEKVFLECVQDMDHENMFWYRQDPGLGLRLIYFSYDVKMKEKGDIPEGYSVSREKKERFSLILESASTNQTSMYLCASSGQGARGSYNEQFFGPGTRLTVL.

This clone turned up a few times. The chain links TRBV15 to TRBJ2-5; D not certain. Germline loops: CDR1 LNHNV, CDR2 YYDKDF (reference sequence). The germline V and J ends were trimmed by 5 bases and 0 bases, with 4 bases remaining between them. This CDR3 has 12 residues. CDR3 amino acids: CATSEDQETQYF. The CDR3 region has the DNA TGTGCCACCAGCGAAGACCAAGAGACCCAGTACTTC.

The chain recombines TRBV2 with TRBJ2-3; tentatively, D is TRBD1 (6 bases). The germline CDR1 and CDR2 sequences are SNHLY and FYNNEI. With 1 base removed from V and 11 bases from J, the gap between germline ends came to 13 bases. This CDR3 contains 13 residues. The CDR3 region is CASSEEGDRGQYF. CDR3 DNA sequence: TGTGCCAGCAGTGAAGAGGGGGACCGCGGGCAGTATTTT.

The chain has TRBV18 and TRBJ2-7, with D perhaps TRBD2 (5 bases). Germline assignment: CDR1 KGHSH and CDR2 LQKENI. Trimming cost V 0 bases and J 3 bases, with 12 bases left between them. This CDR3 is 15 amino acids long. The CDR3 sequence is CASSPPYRDGYEQYF. In DNA form, the CDR3 reads TGTGCCAGCTCACCACCTTACCGGGATGGCTACGAGCAGTACTTC.

This clone came up once. The gene calls are TRBV27 and TRBJ2-3, with D possibly being TRBD2 (6 bases). Trimming took 5 bases from V and 4 from J, leaving 16 bases between them. The CDR3 is 15 residues long. Germline V lookup: CDR1 MNHEY, CDR2 SMNVEV (reference sequence). CDR3 sequence reads: CASSPGLAGSDTQYF. The CDR3 region has the DNA TGTGCCAGCAGTCCGGGACTGGCGGGGTCAGATACGCAGTATTTT.

The rearrangement joins TRBV19 to TRBJ2-7, with 8 bases fitting TRBD2. V trimming: 3 bases; J trimming: 3 bases; junction bases outside the gene matches: 1. The CDR3 has 13 residues. The germline gives CDR1 LNHDA, CDR2 SQIVND (reference sequence). Written as DNA, the CDR3 is TGTGCCAGTAGTATTCTAGCGGGCTACGAGCAGTACTTC. This gives the protein CASSILAGYEQYF.